The T cell receptor beta chain under discussion was sequenced for a study of T cells in Graves' hyperthyroidism and ophthalmopathy. From approximately 9.1 ml of fresh peripheral blood, PBMCs were isolated. Germline assignment: CDR1 SGDLS and CDR2 YYNGEE. The CDR3 spans 16 residues. With 0 bases removed from V and 4 bases from J, the gap between germline ends came to 16 bases. This clonotype was counted many times. Its antigen is undetermined. Study-level points and caveats: Most expanded thyroid clonotypes above 0.001 recurred in blood.

Authors of the study amplified TCR beta CDR3 regions from RNA transcripts. During a first-round RT-PCR of the TCR CDR3, the HTBI primer set was used. TCRdb processed the multiplex PCR reads anew with MiXCR; each CDR3 protein has one entry. The sample carries about 300,000 distinct CDR3 sequences, around 19% recorded once. The clonotype comes from a man between 45 and 60 years old with Graves' ophthalmopathy. V usage is TRBV9 and J usage is TRBJ1-2; D unresolved. Sequences were obtained from blood. CDR3 loop: CASSVARTADGYGYTF. In DNA, the CDR3 is TGTGCCAGCAGCGTAGCAAGGACTGCCGATGGCTATGGCTACACCTTC. The variable domain in full, with the rest retrieved from reference TRBV9 and TRBJ1-2, is DSGVTQTPKHLITATGQRVTLRCSPRSGDLSVYWYQQSLDQGLQFLIQYYNGEERAKGNILERFSAQQFPDLHSELNLSSLELGDSALYFCASSVARTADGYGYTFGSGTRLTVV.